This entry features one T cell receptor (beta chain) sequence. V lost 2 bases and J 5 bases, leaving 12 bases between the germline ends. The V gene's germline CDR1 is KGHSH and CDR2 LQKENI. The CDR3 consists of 14 residues. This specimen comes from a study of T cell changes during pregnancy in multiple sclerosis. The method was immunoSEQ multiplex PCR; TCRdb's version includes in-frame clones alone and lacks a portion of them. This sample has just under 100,000 clones, with roughly 92% found just once. Source: peripheral blood, taken after pregnancy. The chain uses TRBV18 and TRBJ1-1, with D perhaps TRBD1 (5 bases). This receptor was obtained from a female donor with multiple sclerosis, enrolled in a pregnancy study. The CDR3 reads CASSPRTWTTEAFF. CDR3 nucleotides: TGTGCCAGCTCACCAAGGACCTGGACAACTGAAGCTTTCTTT. The full variable domain, rest sourced from reference TRBV18 and TRBJ1-1, is NAGVMQNPRHLVRRRGQEARLRCSPMKGHSHVYWYRQLPEEGLKFMVYLQKENIIDESGMPKERFSAEFPKEGPSILRIQQVVRGDSAAYFCASSPRTWTTEAFFGQGTRLTVV.